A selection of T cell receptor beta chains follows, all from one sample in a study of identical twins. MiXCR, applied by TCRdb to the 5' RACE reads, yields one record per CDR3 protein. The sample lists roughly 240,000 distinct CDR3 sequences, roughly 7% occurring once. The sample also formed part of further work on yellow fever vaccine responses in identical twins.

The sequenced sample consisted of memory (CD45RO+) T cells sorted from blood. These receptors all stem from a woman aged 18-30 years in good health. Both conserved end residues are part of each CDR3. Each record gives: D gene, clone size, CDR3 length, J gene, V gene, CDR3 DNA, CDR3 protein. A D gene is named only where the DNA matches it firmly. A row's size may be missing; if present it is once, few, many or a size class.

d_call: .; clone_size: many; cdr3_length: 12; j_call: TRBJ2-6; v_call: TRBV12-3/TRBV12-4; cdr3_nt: TGTGCCAGCAGTCTATCGACCAACGTCCTGACTTTC; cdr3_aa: CASSLSTNVLTF
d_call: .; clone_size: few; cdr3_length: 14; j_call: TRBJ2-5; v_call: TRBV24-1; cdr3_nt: TGTGCCACCAGTGATCCTTTCAGGACAGAGACCCAGTACTTC; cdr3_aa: CATSDPFRTETQYF
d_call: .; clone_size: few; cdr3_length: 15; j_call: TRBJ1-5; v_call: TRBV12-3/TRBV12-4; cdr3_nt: TGTGCCAGCAGTTTAGCGCCTGCCCACAATCAGCCCCAGCATTTT; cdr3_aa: CASSLAPAHNQPQHF
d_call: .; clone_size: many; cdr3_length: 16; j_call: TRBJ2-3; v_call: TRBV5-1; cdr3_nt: TGCGCCAGCAGCATCACAGGACTGGGTAGCACAGATACGCAGTATTTT; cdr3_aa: CASSITGLGSTDTQYF
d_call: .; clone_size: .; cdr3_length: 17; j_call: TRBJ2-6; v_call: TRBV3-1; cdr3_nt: TGTGCCAGCAGCCAAGGGACATTGTCGCCCGGGGCCAACGTCCTGACTTTC; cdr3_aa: CASSQGTLSPGANVLTF
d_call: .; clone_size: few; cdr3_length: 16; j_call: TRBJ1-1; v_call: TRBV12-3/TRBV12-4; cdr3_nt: TGTGCCAGCGTCCCGGATCCGGGACACCAGAACACTGAAGCTTTCTTT; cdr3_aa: CASVPDPGHQNTEAFF
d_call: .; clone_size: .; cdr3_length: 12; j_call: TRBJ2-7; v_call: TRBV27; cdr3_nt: TGTGCCAGCAGAGACAATTCCTACGAGCAGTACTTC; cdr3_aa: CASRDNSYEQYF
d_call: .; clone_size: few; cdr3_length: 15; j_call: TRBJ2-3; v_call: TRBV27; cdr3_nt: TGTGCCAGCCGTAAAATGGCGGGGGCCACAGATACGCAGTATTTT; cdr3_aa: CASRKMAGATDTQYF
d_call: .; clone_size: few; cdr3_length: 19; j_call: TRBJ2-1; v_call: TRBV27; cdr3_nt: TGTGCCAGCAGTTTAGCCAGGGGACTATCGCGCATGGTTTACAATGAGCAGTTCTTC; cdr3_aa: CASSLARGLSRMVYNEQFF
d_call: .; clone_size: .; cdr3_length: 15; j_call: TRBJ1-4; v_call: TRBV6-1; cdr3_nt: TGTGCCAGCAGCCGACCCAGGGCTTTTGGTGAAAAACTGTTTTTT; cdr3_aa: CASSRPRAFGEKLFF
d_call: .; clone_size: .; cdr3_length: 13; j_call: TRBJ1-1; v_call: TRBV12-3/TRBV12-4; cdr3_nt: TGTGCCAGCAGTCCGCGACGCGAGGGTGGAGCTTTCTTT; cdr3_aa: CASSPRREGGAFF
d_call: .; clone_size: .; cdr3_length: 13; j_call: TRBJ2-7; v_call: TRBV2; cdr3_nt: TGTGCCAGCTTGTCCCCCTGGGGCTACGAGCAGTACTTC; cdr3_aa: CASLSPWGYEQYF
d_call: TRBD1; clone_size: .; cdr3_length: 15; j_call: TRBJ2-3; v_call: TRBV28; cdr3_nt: TGTGCCAGCAGCCCCGGGACAGGGGCTACAGATACGCAGTATTTT; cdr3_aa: CASSPGTGATDTQYF
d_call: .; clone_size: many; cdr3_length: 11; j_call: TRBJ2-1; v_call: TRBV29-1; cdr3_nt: TGCAGCGTTGCTGACCCCGAAGAGCAGTTCTTC; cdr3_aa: CSVADPEEQFF
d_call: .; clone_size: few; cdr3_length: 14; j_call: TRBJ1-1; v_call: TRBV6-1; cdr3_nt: TGTGCCAGCAGTCCCCACGAGACCAACAATGAAGCTTTCTTT; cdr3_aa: CASSPHETNNEAFF
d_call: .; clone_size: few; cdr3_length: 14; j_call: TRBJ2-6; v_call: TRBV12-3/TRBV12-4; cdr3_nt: TGCGCGACAGGGAGGGAATCCGGGGCCAACGTCCTGACTTTC; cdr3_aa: CATGRESGANVLTF
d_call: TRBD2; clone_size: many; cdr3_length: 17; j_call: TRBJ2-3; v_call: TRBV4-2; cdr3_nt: TGTGCCAGCAGCCAAGCTAGCGGGGTTGGGCAGGGAGATACGCAGTATTTT; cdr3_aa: CASSQASGVGQGDTQYF
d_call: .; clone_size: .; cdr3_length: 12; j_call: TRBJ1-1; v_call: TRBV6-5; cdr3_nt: TGTGCCAGCGGTGGACAGAACACTGAAGCTTTCTTT; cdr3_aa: CASGGQNTEAFF
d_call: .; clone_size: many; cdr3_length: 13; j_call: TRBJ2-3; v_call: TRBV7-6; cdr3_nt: TGTGCCAGCAGCTTAGCGGGACCAGATACGCAGTATTTT; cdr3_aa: CASSLAGPDTQYF
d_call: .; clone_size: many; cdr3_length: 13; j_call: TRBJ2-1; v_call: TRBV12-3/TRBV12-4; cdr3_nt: TGTGCCAGCAGTTTCGGGGAGAGGTATGCGCAGTTCTTC; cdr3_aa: CASSFGERYAQFF
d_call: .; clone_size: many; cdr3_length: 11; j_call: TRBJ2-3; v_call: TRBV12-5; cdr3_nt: TGTGCTAGTACTGCTACAGATACGCAGTATTTT; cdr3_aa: CASTATDTQYF
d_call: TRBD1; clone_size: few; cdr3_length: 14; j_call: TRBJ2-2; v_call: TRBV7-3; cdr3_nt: TGTGCCAGCAGCTCGGGACAGCACACCGGGGAGCTGTTTTTT; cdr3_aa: CASSSGQHTGELFF
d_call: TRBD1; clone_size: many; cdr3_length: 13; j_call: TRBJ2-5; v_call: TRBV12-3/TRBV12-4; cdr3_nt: TGTGCCAGCAGGGGACAGGGACAAGAGACCCAGTACTTC; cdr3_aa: CASRGQGQETQYF
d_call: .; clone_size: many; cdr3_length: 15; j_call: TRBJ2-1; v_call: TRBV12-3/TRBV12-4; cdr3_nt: TGTGCCAGCAGTTTGCGGCAGGGTCCAGACAATGAGCAGTTCTTC; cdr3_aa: CASSLRQGPDNEQFF
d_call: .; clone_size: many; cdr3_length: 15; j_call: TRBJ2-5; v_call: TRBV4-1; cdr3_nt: TGCGCCAGCAGCCAAATCGGGTTGGGCCAAGAGACCCAGTACTTC; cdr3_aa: CASSQIGLGQETQYF
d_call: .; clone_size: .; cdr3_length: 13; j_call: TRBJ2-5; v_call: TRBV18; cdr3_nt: TGTGCCAGCTCACCAGTGGCCATTGAGACCCAGTACTTC; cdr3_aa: CASSPVAIETQYF
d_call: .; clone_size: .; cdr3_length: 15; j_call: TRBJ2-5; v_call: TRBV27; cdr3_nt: TGTGCCAGCAGTACCCGGGCGGTGTTTGGGGAGACCCAGTACTTC; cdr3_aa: CASSTRAVFGETQYF
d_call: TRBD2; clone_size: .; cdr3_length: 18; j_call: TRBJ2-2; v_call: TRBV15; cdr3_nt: TGTGCCACCAGCAGAGATCCTGCTAGCGGGGGGTCAGGCCGGGAGCTGTTTTTT; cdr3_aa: CATSRDPASGGSGRELFF
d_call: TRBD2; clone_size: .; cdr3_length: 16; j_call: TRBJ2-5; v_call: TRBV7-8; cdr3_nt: TGTGCCAGCAGCTTAGTGGCTAGCGGGGGGCGGGAGACCCAGTACTTC; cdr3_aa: CASSLVASGGRETQYF
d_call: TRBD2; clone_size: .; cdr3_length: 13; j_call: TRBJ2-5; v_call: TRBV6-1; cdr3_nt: TGTGCCAGCCAGCGGGGGGGCCAAGAGACCCAGTACTTC; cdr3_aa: CASQRGGQETQYF
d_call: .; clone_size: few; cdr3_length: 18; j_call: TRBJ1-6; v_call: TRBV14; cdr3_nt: TGTGCCAGCAGCCAGATGGCAGGGAACCCTGCAGGCGATTCACCCCTCCACTTT; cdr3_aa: CASSQMAGNPAGDSPLHF
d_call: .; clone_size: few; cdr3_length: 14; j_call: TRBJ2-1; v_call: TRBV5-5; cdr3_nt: TGTGCCAGCAGCCTCGCAAGGGGCCGCGATGAGCAGTTCTTC; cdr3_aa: CASSLARGRDEQFF
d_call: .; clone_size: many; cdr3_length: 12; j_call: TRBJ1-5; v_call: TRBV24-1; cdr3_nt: TGTGCCACCAGTGATTTGGGACAGCCCCAGCATTTT; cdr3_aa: CATSDLGQPQHF
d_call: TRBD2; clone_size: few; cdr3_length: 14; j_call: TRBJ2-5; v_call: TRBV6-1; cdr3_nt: TGTGCCAGCAAGGGCGGGGGTGCTGTAGAGACCCAGTACTTC; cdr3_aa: CASKGGGAVETQYF
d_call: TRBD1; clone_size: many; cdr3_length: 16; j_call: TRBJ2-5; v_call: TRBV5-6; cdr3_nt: TGTGCCAGCAGCAGAACAACCGGGACAGTAAAAGAGACCCAGTACTTC; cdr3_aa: CASSRTTGTVKETQYF
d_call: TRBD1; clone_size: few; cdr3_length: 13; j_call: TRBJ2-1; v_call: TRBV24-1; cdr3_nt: TGTGCCACCCGGGACAGGGAGTACAATGAGCAGTTCTTC; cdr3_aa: CATRDREYNEQFF
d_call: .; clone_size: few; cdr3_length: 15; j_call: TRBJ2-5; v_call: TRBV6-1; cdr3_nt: TGTGCCAGCACGTCGGGGCAGGATCGGCAAGAGACCCAGTACTTC; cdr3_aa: CASTSGQDRQETQYF
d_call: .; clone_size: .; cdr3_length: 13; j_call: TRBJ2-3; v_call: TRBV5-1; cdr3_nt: TGCGCCAGCAGCTTGGCGATGGACTCCCTTTTCTATTTT; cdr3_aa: CASSLAMDSLFYF
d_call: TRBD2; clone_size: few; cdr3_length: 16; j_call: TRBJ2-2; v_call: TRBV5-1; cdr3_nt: TGCGCCAGCAGCTTGGGTAGCGGGAGAGTCACCGGGGAGCTGTTTTTT; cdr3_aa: CASSLGSGRVTGELFF
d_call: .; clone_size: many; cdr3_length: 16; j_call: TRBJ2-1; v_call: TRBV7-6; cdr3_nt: TGTGCCAGCAGCTCCGGGACACCTTATTCCTACAATGAGCAGTTCTTC; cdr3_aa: CASSSGTPYSYNEQFF
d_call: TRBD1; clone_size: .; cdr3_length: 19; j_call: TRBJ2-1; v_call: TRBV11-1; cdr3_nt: TGTGCCAGCAGCTTAGCGAAGAAATGGACAGGCGATTTAGTCAATGAGCAGTTCTTC; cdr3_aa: CASSLAKKWTGDLVNEQFF
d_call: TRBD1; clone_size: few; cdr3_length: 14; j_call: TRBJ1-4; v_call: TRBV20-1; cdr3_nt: TGCAGTGCAAAACAGGGGTTCGGGAGTGAAAAACTTTTTTTT; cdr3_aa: CSAKQGFGSEKLFF
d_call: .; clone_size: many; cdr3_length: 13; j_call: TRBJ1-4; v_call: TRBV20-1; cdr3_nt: TGCAGTGCTAGAGATGGGGTTTCCGAAAAACTGTTTTTT; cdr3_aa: CSARDGVSEKLFF
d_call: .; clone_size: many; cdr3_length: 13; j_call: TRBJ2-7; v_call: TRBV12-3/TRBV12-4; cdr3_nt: TGTGCCAGCGCGGGACAGCTTTCCTACGAGCAGTACTTC; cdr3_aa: CASAGQLSYEQYF
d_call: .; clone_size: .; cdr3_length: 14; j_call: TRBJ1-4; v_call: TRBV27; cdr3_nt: TGTGCCAGCAGTTTATCGGGGTTTCGGGAAAAACTGTTTTTT; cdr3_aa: CASSLSGFREKLFF
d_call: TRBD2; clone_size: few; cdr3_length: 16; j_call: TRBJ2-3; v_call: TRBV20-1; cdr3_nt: TGCAGTGCTAGGGCCCTCGGGCGGGGGACTACAGATACGCAGTATTTT; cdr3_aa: CSARALGRGTTDTQYF
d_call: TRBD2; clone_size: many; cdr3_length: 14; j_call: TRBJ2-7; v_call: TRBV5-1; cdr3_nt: TGCGCCAGCAGCACTGGCGGGAGGCCCTACGAGCAGTACTTC; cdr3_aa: CASSTGGRPYEQYF
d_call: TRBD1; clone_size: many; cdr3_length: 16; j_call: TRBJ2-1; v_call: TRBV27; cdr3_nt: TGTGCCAGCACCCTGAGACAGGGCAGCTCCTACAATGAGCAGTTCTTC; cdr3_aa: CASTLRQGSSYNEQFF